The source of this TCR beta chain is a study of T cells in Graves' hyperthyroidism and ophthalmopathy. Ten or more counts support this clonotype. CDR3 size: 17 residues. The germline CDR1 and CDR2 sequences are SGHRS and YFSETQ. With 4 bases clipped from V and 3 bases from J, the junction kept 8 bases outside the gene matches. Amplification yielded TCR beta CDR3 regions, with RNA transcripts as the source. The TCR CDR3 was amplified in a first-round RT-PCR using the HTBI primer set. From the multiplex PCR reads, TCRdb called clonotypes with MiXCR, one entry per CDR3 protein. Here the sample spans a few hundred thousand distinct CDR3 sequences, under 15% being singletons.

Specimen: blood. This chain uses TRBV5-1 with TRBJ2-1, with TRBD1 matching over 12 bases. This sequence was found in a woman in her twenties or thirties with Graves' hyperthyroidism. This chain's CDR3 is CASSLGQGANYYNEQFF. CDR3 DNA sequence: TGCGCCAGCAGCCTGGGACAGGGGGCTAATTACTACAATGAGCAGTTCTTC. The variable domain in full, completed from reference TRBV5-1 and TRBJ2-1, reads KAGVTQTPRYLIKTRGQQVTLSCSPISGHRSVSWYQQTPGQGLQFLFEYFSETQRNKGNFPGRFSGRQFSNSRSEMNVSTLELGDSALYLCASSLGQGANYYNEQFFGPGTRLTVL.